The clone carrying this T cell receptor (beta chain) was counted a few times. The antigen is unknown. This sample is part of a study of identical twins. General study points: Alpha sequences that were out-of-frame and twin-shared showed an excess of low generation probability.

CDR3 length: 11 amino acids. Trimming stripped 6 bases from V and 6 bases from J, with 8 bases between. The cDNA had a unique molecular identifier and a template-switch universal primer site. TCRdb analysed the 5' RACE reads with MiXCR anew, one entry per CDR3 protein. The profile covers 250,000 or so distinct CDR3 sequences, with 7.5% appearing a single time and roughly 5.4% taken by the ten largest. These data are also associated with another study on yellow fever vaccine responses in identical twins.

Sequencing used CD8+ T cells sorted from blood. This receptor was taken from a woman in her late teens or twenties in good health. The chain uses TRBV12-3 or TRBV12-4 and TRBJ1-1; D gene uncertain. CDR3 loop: CASSPFAEAFF. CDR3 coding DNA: TGTGCCAGCAGCCCCTTCGCTGAAGCTTTCTTT.